Each of the 3 T cell receptor beta chains below was sequenced from the same sample in a study of shared T cell receptors in the human thymus. The table came from immunoSEQ multiplex PCR; TCRdb's copy has only in-frame clones and leaves some out. The data show 700,000 or so clones, 70% to 90% seen once. This same sample was also part of a study on human thymus T cells.

Material for sequencing was thymocytes. The receptors shown here come from a girl under three years old with a congenital heart defect.

This clone occurred a few times. The chain combines TRBV7-2 with TRBJ1-6, with 8 bases matching TRBD1. The ends lost 6 bases at V and 10 bases at J; junction bases unmatched: 17. This CDR3 is 17 amino acids long. The germline gives CDR1 SGHTA, CDR2 FQGNSA. As DNA, the CDR3 is TGTGCCAGCAGTCCCGGGACAGGCCCCCTATGGCGCTCACCCCTCCACTTT. As protein: CASSPGTGPLWRSPLHF.

The V gene is TRBV5-6, the J gene TRBJ2-7; 7 bases agree with TRBD1. J was trimmed by 4 bases and V by 1 base; bases with no gene match: 11. Germline V gene lookup returns CDR1 SGHDT and CDR2 YYEEEE. CDR3 length equals 16 residues. The CDR3 here is CASSLPPGQIIYEQYF. In DNA, the CDR3 is TGTGCCAGCAGCTTGCCTCCGGGACAGATAATATACGAGCAGTACTTC.

The genes are TRBV11-2 and TRBJ1-2, with 7 bases aligning to TRBD1. V dropped 5 bases and J dropped 6; count of bases not matched to a gene: 24. Per the germline V gene, CDR1 is SGHAT and CDR2 is FQNNGV. This CDR3 has 19 amino acids. The CDR3 DNA follows: TGTGCCAGCAGCCCTAGGCCCGGGACAGCGCCTCGGGTTTTTGATGGCTACACCTTC. It encodes CASSPRPGTAPRVFDGYTF.